This T cell receptor beta chain derives from a study of technical replicates of blood from four donors. The CDR3 spans 11 residues. V gave up 4 bases and J gave up 4 bases, with 4 bases separating them. Germline values: CDR1 SGDLS, CDR2 YYNGEE. TCRdb's table, derived via immunoSEQ multiplex PCR, lists solely in-frame clones and lacks some. The repertoire consists of approximately 65,000 clones, with around 88% occurring once and the leading ten covering more than 5%. V gene TRBV9 combines with J gene TRBJ2-3; D is undetermined. This TCR was recovered from a human donor in good health. Some clones in this sample may be carry-over from other donors' samples. Source material: PBMCs. DNA of the CDR3: TGTGCCAGCAGCAGAGCAGATACGCAGTATTTT. This gives the protein CASSRADTQYF.